What follows describes a single T cell receptor beta chain. This sample was included in a study of T-cell reconstitution after alpha-beta-depleted transplantation in children. Using unique molecular identifiers, the investigators prepared the TCRbeta library. Each CDR3 protein gets one entry after TCRdb re-called the PCR reads with MiXCR. The profile covers a few hundred thousand distinct CDR3 sequences, with 13% appearing a single time and 4.3% taken by the ten largest. The sequenced sample was PBMCs, obtained from the stem cell graft. The source is a human donor who donated a stem cell graft to a child with Fanconi anemia.

The CDR3 here is CASSSSVPGPQHF. In nucleotides, the CDR3 is TGTGCCAGCAGCAGCTCCGTCCCGGGGCCCCAGCATTTT. This chain connects TRBV6-1 to TRBJ1-5; D gene ambiguous. The V and J ends lost 6 bases and 9 bases respectively, with 15 bases between them. The CDR3 totals 13 residues. Germline V gene sequence: CDR1 MNHNS, CDR2 SASEGT.